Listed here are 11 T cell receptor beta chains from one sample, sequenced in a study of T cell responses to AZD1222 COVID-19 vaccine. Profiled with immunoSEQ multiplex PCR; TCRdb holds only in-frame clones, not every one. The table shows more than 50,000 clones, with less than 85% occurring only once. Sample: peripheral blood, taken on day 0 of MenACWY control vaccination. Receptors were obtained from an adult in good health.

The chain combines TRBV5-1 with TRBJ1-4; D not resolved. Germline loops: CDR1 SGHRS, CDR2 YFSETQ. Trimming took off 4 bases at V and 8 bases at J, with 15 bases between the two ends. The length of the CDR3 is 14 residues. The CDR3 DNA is TGCGCCAGCAGCCCCGGGCCAGCGGAGGAAAAACTGTTTTTT. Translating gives CASSPGPAEEKLFF.

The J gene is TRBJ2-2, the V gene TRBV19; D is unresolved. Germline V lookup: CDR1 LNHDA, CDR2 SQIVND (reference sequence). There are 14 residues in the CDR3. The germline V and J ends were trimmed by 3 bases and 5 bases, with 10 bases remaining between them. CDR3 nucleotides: TGTGCCAGTAGTATTCATAGGGAAACCGGGGAGCTGTTTTTT. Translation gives CASSIHRETGELFF.

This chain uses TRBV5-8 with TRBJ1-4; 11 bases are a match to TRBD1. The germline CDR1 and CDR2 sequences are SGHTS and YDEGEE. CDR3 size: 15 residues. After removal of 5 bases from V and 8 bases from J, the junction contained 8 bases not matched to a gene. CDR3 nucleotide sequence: TGTGCCAGCAGTTACTGGACAGGGGGCCAGGAAAAACTGTTTTTT. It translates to CASSYWTGGQEKLFF.

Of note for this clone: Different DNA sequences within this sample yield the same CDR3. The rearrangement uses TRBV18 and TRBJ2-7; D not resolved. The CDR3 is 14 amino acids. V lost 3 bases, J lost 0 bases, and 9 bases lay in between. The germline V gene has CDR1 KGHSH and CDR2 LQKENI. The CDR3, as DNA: TGTGCCAGCTCACCTCCCGGACGCTCCTACGAGCAGTACTTC. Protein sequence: CASSPPGRSYEQYF.

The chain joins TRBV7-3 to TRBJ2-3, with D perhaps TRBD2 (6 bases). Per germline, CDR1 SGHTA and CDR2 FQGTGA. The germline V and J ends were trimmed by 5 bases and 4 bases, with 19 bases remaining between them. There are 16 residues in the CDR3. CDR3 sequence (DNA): TGTGCCAGCAGCGAAGGTTTCGGGGGAATGGCAGATACGCAGTATTTT. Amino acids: CASSEGFGGMADTQYF.

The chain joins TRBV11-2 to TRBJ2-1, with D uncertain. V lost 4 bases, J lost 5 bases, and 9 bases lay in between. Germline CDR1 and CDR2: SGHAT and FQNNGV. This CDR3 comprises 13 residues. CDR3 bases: TGTGCCAGCAGCTCCTATCTCGACAATGAGCAGTTCTTC. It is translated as CASSSYLDNEQFF.

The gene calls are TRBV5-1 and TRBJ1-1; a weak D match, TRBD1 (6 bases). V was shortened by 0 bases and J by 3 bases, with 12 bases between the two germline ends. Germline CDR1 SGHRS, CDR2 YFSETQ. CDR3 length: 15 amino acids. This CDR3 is CASSLGDRPDTEAFF. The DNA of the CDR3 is TGCGCCAGCAGCTTGGGCGACAGGCCGGACACTGAAGCTTTCTTT. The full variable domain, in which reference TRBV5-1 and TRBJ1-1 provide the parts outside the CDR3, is KAGVTQTPRYLIKTRGQQVTLSCSPISGHRSVSWYQQTPGQGLQFLFEYFSETQRNKGNFPGRFSGRQFSNSRSEMNVSTLELGDSALYLCASSLGDRPDTEAFFGQGTRLTVV.

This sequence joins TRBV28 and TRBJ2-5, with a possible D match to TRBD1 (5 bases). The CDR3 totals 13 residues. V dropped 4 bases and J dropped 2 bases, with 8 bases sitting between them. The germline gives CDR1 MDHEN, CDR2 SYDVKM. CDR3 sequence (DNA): TGTGCCAGCAGTTCGCCAGGGCAAGAGACCCAGTACTTC. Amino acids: CASSSPGQETQYF.

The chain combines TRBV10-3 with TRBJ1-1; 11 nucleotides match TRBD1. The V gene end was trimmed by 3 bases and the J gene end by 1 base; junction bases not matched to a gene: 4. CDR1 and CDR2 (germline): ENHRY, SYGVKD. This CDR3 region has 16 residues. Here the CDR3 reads CAISEMGTGGNTEAFF. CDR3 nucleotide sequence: TGTGCCATCAGTGAAATGGGGACAGGGGGGAACACTGAAGCTTTCTTT.

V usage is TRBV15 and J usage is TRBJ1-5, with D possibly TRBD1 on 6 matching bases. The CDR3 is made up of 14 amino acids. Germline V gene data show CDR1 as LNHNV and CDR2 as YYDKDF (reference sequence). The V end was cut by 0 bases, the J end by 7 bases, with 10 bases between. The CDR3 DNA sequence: TGTGCCACCAGCAGAGAACAGGGTCGACAGCCCCAGCATTTT. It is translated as CATSREQGRQPQHF.

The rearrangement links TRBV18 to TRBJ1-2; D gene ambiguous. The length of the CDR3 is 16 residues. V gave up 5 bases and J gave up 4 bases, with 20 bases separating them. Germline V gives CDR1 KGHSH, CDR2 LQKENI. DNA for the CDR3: TGTGCCAGCTCATCATCATCTCCGGGTCCCTCCTATGGCTACACCTTC. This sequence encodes CASSSSSPGPSYGYTF.